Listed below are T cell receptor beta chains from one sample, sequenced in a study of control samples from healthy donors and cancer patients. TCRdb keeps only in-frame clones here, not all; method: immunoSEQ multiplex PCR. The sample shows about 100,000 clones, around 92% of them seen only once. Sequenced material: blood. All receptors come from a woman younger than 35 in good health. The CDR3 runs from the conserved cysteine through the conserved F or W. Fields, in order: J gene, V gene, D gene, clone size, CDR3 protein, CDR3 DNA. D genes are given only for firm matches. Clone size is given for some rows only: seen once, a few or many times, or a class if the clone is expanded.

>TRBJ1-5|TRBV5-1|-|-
CASSLDSNQPQHF
TGCGCCAGCAGCTTGGATAGCAATCAGCCCCAGCATTTT
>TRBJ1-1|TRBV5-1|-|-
CASRENTEAFF
TGCGCCAGCAGGGAGAACACTGAAGCTTTCTTT
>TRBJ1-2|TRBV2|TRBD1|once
CASRSTRTGNNYGYTF
TGTGCCAGCAGATCCACCCGGACAGGGAACAACTATGGCTACACCTTC
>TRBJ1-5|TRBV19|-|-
CASSPQGGQPQHF
TGTGCCAGTAGTCCTCAGGGCGGGCAGCCCCAGCATTTT
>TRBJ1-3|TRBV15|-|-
CATSRTSAGNTIYF
TGTGCCACCAGCAGAACATCGGCTGGAAACACCATATATTTT
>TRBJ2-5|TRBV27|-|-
CASSRSGGVGEETQYF
TGTGCCAGCAGTCGATCCGGGGGAGTGGGGGAAGAGACCCAGTACTTC
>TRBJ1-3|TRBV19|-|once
CASRGTVSGNTIYF
TGTGCCAGTAGGGGGACCGTCTCTGGAAACACCATATATTTT
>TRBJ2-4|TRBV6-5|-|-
CASRTDGNIQYF
TGTGCCAGCCGGACAGACGGAAACATTCAGTACTTC
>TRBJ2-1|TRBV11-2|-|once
CASSLAEVAYNEQFF
TGTGCCAGCAGCTTAGCGGAAGTGGCCTACAATGAGCAGTTCTTC
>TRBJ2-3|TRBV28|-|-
CASSLRTDTQYF
TGTGCCAGCAGTCTTAGGACAGATACGCAGTATTTT
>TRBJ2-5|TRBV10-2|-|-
CASSGWGRGETQYF
TGCGCCAGCAGTGGTTGGGGGCGCGGGGAGACCCAGTACTTC
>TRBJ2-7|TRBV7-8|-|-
CASSLDPAPYEQYF
TGTGCCAGCAGCTTAGATCCGGCCCCCTACGAGCAGTACTTC
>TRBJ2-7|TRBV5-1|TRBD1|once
CASSLDRGPDEQYF
TGCGCCAGCAGCTTGGACAGGGGGCCGGACGAGCAGTACTTC
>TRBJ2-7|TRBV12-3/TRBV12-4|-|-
CASSQTWEQYF
TGTGCCAGCAGCCAGACTTGGGAGCAGTACTTC
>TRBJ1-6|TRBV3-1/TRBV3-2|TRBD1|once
CASSQGGQGGSPLHF
TGTGCCAGCAGCCAAGGGGGACAGGGTGGCTCACCCCTCCACTTT
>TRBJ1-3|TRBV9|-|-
CASSVGQGNTIYF
TGTGCCAGCAGCGTAGGGCAGGGTAACACCATATATTTT
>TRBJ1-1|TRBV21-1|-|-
CASSTPRDRDTEAFF
TGTGCCAGCAGCACGCCCCGGGACAGAGACACTGAAGCTTTCTTT
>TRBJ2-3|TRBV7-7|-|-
CASSLALSSDTQYF
TGTGCTAGCAGCTTAGCGCTTAGCTCGGATACGCAGTATTTT
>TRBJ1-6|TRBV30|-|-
CAWTYGSPLHF
TGTGCCTGGACGTACGGCTCACCCCTCCACTTT
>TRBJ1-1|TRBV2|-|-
CASSEKTEAFF
TGTGCCAGCAGTGAAAAAACTGAAGCTTTCTTT
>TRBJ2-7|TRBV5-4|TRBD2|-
CASSSRLAGGREEQYF
TGTGCCAGCAGCTCGCGACTAGCGGGGGGCCGGGAGGAGCAGTACTTC
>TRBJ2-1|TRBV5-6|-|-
CASSLVNSGNNEQFF
TGTGCCAGCAGCTTGGTTAATAGCGGCAACAATGAGCAGTTCTTC
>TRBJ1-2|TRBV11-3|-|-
CASSSGSNYGYTF
TGTGCCAGCAGCTCCGGGAGTAACTATGGCTACACCTTC
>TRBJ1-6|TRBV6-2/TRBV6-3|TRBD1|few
CASSWRQGYYSPLHF
TGTGCCAGCAGTTGGAGACAGGGGTATTATTCACCCCTCCACTTT
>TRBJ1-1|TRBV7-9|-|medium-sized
CASSPPSPVALNTEAFF
TGTGCCAGCAGCCCCCCCAGCCCCGTGGCCCTGAACACTGAAGCTTTCTTT
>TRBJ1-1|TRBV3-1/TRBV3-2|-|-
CASSPQRVFATKGTEAFF
TGTGCCAGCAGCCCTCAGAGGGTATTCGCTACCAAGGGCACTGAAGCTTTCTTT
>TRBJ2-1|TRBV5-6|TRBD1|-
CASSSPGTGIYNEQFF
TGTGCCAGCAGCTCCCCCGGGACAGGGATCTACAATGAGCAGTTCTTC
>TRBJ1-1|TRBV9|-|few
CASSPHRVLKNTEAFF
TGTGCCAGCAGCCCCCACCGGGTCCTCAAAAACACTGAAGCTTTCTTT